The 30 T cell receptor beta chains in this list originate from one sample, sequenced in a study of cytomegalovirus exposure and HLA in healthy donors (dated by TCRdb to 2017 to 2019). The library was generated by the immunoSEQ multiplex PCR assay. A mixture of 60 forward primers for TCR Vbeta segments and 13 reverse primers for TCR Jbeta segments was used in the multiplex PCR. Entries here come from immuneACCESS through TCRdb and include only in-frame sequences with V and J called. Some clones fail to appear in such tables; in the studies checked, an unresolved V gene covers under half of the shortfall, and the cause of the remainder is unknown. The sample table shows roughly 120,000 clones, and 60% to 80% are seen once. The ten most abundant clones make up about 16% of the sample. Sequencing used PBMCs. These TCRs come from a man in his forties or fifties in good health and CMV-seropositive.

This clone turned up a few times. The J gene is TRBJ1-3, the V gene TRBV5-6; D is unclear. V gave up 5 bases and J gave up 2 bases, with 17 bases separating them. CDR1 is SGHDT and CDR2 is YYEEEE in the germline V gene. The CDR3 consists of 16 residues. In nucleotides, the CDR3 is TGTGCCAGCAGACCCGGTGAGGGCGCCCCTGGAAACACCATATATTTT. This translates into CASRPGEGAPGNTIYF.

This clone has a handful of counts. The genes are TRBV11-3 and TRBJ2-7; no firm D call. V lost 0 bases and J 6 bases, leaving 12 bases between the germline ends. There are 14 residues in the CDR3. The germline gives CDR1 SGHNT, CDR2 YENEEA. The CDR3 loop is CASSLELGPREQYF. The CDR3 bases are TGTGCCAGCAGCTTAGAGCTGGGCCCCCGCGAGCAGTACTTC.

This chain links TRBV14 with TRBJ2-1; D is possibly TRBD2 (6 bases). From germline, CDR1 is SGHDN and CDR2 FVKESK. The V end lost 0 bases, the J end lost 1 base, and 10 bases lay between the germline ends. The length of the CDR3 is 16 residues. The CDR3 here is CASSQELAGSYNEQFF. CDR3 DNA: TGTGCCAGCAGCCAAGAACTCGCGGGGTCCTACAATGAGCAGTTCTTC.

This rearrangement joins TRBV5-1 to TRBJ1-4; the D is unclear. Germline V gene data show CDR1 as SGHRS and CDR2 as YFSETQ. Trimming shortened V by 2 bases and J by 0 bases, and 5 bases separated the two germline ends. The CDR3 extends over 14 amino acids. This CDR3 is CASSFSATNEKLFF. The CDR3 coding sequence is TGCGCCAGCAGCTTCAGCGCAACTAATGAAAAACTGTTTTTT.

V gene TRBV5-1 combines with J gene TRBJ2-1; a possible D gene is TRBD1 (7 bases). The germline gives CDR1 SGHRS, CDR2 YFSETQ. V lost 0 bases and J lost 7, with 11 bases in between. The CDR3 is 14 residues long. CDR3: CASSLGAGGNEQFF. The CDR3, as DNA: TGCGCCAGCAGCTTGGGAGCAGGGGGGAATGAGCAGTTCTTC. Together with reference TRBV5-1 and TRBJ2-1, the CDR3 gives the full variable domain: KAGVTQTPRYLIKTRGQQVTLSCSPISGHRSVSWYQQTPGQGLQFLFEYFSETQRNKGNFPGRFSGRQFSNSRSEMNVSTLELGDSALYLCASSLGAGGNEQFFGPGTRLTVL.

The chain is built from TRBV7-2 and TRBJ2-7, with 7 bases aligning to TRBD2. Trimming removed 2 bases from V and 2 bases from J; junction bases left unmatched: 6. The CDR3 is 15 residues long. Looked up from germline, CDR1 is SGHTA and CDR2 is FQGNSA. This CDR3 reads CASSLPAGAPYEQYF. CDR3 DNA: TGTGCCAGCAGCTTACCGGCGGGAGCCCCCTACGAGCAGTACTTC.

The V and J genes are TRBV15 and TRBJ2-6; TRBD1 matches 8 bases. This CDR3 contains 18 residues. CDR1 LNHNV and CDR2 YYDKDF come from the germline V gene (reference sequence). After removal of 0 bases from V and 0 bases from J, the junction contained 4 bases not matched to a gene. The CDR3 DNA follows: TGTGCCACCAGCAGAGATGGAACAGGGGGCTCTGGGGCCAACGTCCTGACTTTC. Protein product: CATSRDGTGGSGANVLTF.

This clone was counted between two and nine times. The CDR3 loop reads CASRPGSPDGKLFF. The CDR3, as DNA: TGTGCCAGCAGGCCCGGGTCCCCTGACGGAAAACTGTTTTTT. J is TRBJ1-4 and V is TRBV6-5; D call uncertain. Germline V gives CDR1 MNHEY, CDR2 SVGAGI. The CDR3 runs to 14 residues. V was clipped by 6 bases and J by 10 bases, with 18 bases between them.

The rearrangement links TRBV19 to TRBJ2-3; TRBD2 might be the D (5 bases). The CDR3 extends over 15 amino acids. From germline, CDR1 is LNHDA and CDR2 SQIVND (reference sequence). V lost 3 bases to trimming and J lost 3 bases, with 13 bases between them. The CDR3 spells CASSIRGLETDTQYF. The CDR3 DNA sequence: TGTGCCAGTAGTATTAGAGGGTTAGAAACAGATACGCAGTATTTT.

Worth noting for this clone: Other DNA sequences of this sample code for an identical CDR3. The chain has TRBV11-2 and TRBJ2-5; 8 nucleotides line up with TRBD1. Germline CDR1 is SGHAT and CDR2 is FQNNGV. The CDR3 length is 14 residues. V gave up 1 base and J gave up 4 bases; unmatched junction bases: 2. In DNA, the CDR3 is TGTGCCAGCAGCTTAGCCGGACAGGGAGAGACCCAGTACTTC. Protein product: CASSLAGQGETQYF.

The chain links TRBV10-2 to TRBJ2-3; the match to TRBD1 covers 9 bases. Germline V gene data show CDR1 as WSHSY and CDR2 as SAAADI. This CDR3 contains 15 residues. V gave up 6 bases and J gave up 7 bases; unmatched junction bases: 11. This chain's CDR3 is CASRPETGGGHTQYF. For the CDR3, the DNA is TGCGCCAGCAGGCCAGAGACAGGGGGGGGTCATACGCAGTATTTT.

V and J are TRBV6-1 and TRBJ1-6; perhaps TRBD1 as D (6 bases). Germline CDR1 MNHNS, CDR2 SASEGT. V lost 8 bases to trimming and J lost 6 bases, with 17 bases between them. This CDR3 region has 15 residues. CDR3 region: CASSRSGGSNSPLHF. CDR3 in DNA: TGTGCCAGCTCTCGGTCGGGGGGCAGTAATTCACCCCTCCACTTT.

The chain combines TRBV7-8 with TRBJ2-7; 11 positions match TRBD2. The trim removed 5 bases at V and 3 bases at J, leaving 9 bases unmatched. This CDR3 contains 16 residues. From germline, CDR1 is SGHVS and CDR2 FQNEAQ. The CDR3 sequence: CASSTGTSGSYYEQYF. CDR3 in DNA: TGTGCCAGCAGCACCGGGACTAGCGGATCTTACTACGAGCAGTACTTC.

This chain uses TRBV28 with TRBJ2-3; 7 bases agree with TRBD1. The germline V gene encodes CDR1 MDHEN and CDR2 SYDVKM. The J segment lost 0 bases and the V segment lost 4 bases, leaving 4 bases of the junction unmatched. The CDR3 has 15 residues. For the CDR3, the DNA is TGTGCCAGCAGTTCCAGACAGGGAAGCACAGATACGCAGTATTTT. This gives the protein CASSSRQGSTDTQYF.

The V call is TRBV12-5, the J call TRBJ2-5, with 7 bases matching TRBD2. Germline assignment: CDR1 LGHNT and CDR2 FRNRAP. With 4 bases clipped from V and 1 base from J, the junction kept 0 bases outside the gene matches. This CDR3 contains 13 residues. The CDR3 loop reads CASGSSGQETQYF. The CDR3 coding sequence is TGTGCTAGTGGTTCTAGCGGCCAAGAGACCCAGTACTTC.

There are a few counts of this clone. The chain recombines TRBV15 with TRBJ1-1; maybe TRBD1 (5 bases). Germline V gene data show CDR1 as LNHNV and CDR2 as YYDKDF (reference sequence). The CDR3 is 14 amino acids. V lost 0 bases and J 3 bases, leaving 8 bases between the germline ends. DNA for the CDR3: TGTGCCACCAGCAGAGATAGGACACACACTGAAGCTTTCTTT. Protein: CATSRDRTHTEAFF.

This clone was recorded only once. The chain carries TRBV4-1 and TRBJ2-1, with 11 bases that match TRBD2. J was trimmed by 6 bases and V by 5 bases; bases with no gene match: 6. The germline CDR1 and CDR2 sequences are MGHRA and YSYEKL. The CDR3 extends over 15 amino acids. This chain's CDR3 is CASSNGTSGRNEQFF. In nucleotides, the CDR3 is TGCGCCAGCAGCAACGGGACTAGCGGCCGCAATGAGCAGTTCTTC.

This clone was seen a handful of times. The V and J genes are TRBV25-1 and TRBJ2-5; 9 bases are shared with TRBD2. The length of the CDR3 is 15 residues. J was trimmed by 5 bases and V by 5 bases; bases with no gene match: 9. CDR1 and CDR2 (germline): MGHDK, SYGVNS. The CDR3 region is CASSYAGGPEETQYF. CDR3 nucleotide sequence: TGTGCCAGCAGTTACGCGGGGGGGCCGGAGGAGACCCAGTACTTC.

This clone was detected only a few times. The chain uses TRBV19 and TRBJ2-7; D is perhaps TRBD1 (6 bases). Germline V CDR1 and CDR2: LNHDA, SQIVND (reference sequence). The CDR3 loop spans 14 amino acids. Between the trimmed V and J ends, which lost 7 bases and 1 base, there was a span of 14 bases. The CDR3 loop is CASKKGDGSYEQYF. Written as DNA, the CDR3 is TGTGCCAGTAAAAAGGGGGACGGATCCTACGAGCAGTACTTC.

This rearrangement joins TRBV28 to TRBJ2-7, with D possibly being TRBD2 (6 bases). V dropped 8 bases and J dropped 2 bases, with 10 bases sitting between them. Per germline, CDR1 MDHEN and CDR2 SYDVKM. CDR3 length equals 12 residues. CDR3 protein: CASRDWTYEQYF. The DNA of the CDR3 is TGTGCCAGCCGGGACTGGACCTACGAGCAGTACTTC.

The rearrangement links TRBV5-1 to TRBJ2-1, with a weak D call TRBD1 (5 bases). Trimming removed 4 bases at V and 3 bases at J, with 8 bases between. CDR3 length equals 13 residues. Germline V gene data show CDR1 as SGHRS and CDR2 as YFSETQ. The CDR3 region is CASSPDIYNEQFF. Written as DNA, the CDR3 is TGCGCCAGCAGCCCGGACATCTACAATGAGCAGTTCTTC.

The CDR3 loop is CASSYRGRAFYEQYF. For the CDR3, the DNA is TGTGCCAGCAGTTACAGGGGGAGGGCCTTTTACGAGCAGTACTTC. The genes are TRBV6-5 and TRBJ2-7, with D possibly matching TRBD2 (7 bases). Deletions cut 2 bases from V and 4 bases from J, with 15 bases between. The CDR3 contains 15 residues. In germline, CDR1 is MNHEY, CDR2 SVGAGI.

The J gene is TRBJ2-1, the V gene TRBV18, with 12 bases aligning to TRBD2. The germline CDR1 and CDR2 sequences are KGHSH and LQKENI. V lost 3 bases and J lost 5; bases outside the gene matches: 5. The CDR3 spans 16 residues. Written as DNA, the CDR3 is TGTGCCAGCTCACCTCGACTAGCGGGAGACGACAATGAGCAGTTCTTC. This translates into CASSPRLAGDDNEQFF.

The CDR3 DNA follows: TGTGCCATCAGCAGCATCAGGGGTGGCTACACCTTC. It yields the protein CAISSIRGGYTF. The chain is built from TRBV10-3 and TRBJ1-2; D may be TRBD1 (6 bases). Germline CDR1 is ENHRY and CDR2 is SYGVKD. V gave up 6 bases and J gave up 7 bases, with 12 bases separating them. This CDR3 comprises 12 residues.

The chain employs TRBV6-5 and TRBJ2-5, with D unclear. Germline assignment: CDR1 MNHEY and CDR2 SVGAGI. The V end was cut by 2 bases, the J end by 7 bases, with 14 bases between. This CDR3 spans 14 amino acids. Here the CDR3 DNA reads TGTGCCAGCAGTTACGACTTTGCGGTGGGGACCCAGTACTTC. It yields the protein CASSYDFAVGTQYF.

The chain employs TRBV19 and TRBJ1-4, with D possibly matching TRBD1 (6 bases). Germline CDR1 is LNHDA and CDR2 is SQIVND (reference sequence). V was trimmed by 7 bases and J by 5 bases, leaving 14 bases between them. CDR3 size: 14 residues. CDR3 residues: CASIASDRNEKLFF. CDR3 in DNA: TGTGCCAGTATAGCCTCGGACAGAAATGAAAAACTGTTTTTT.

The chain has TRBV25-1 and TRBJ2-7; 8 positions match TRBD1. The CDR3 consists of 13 residues. Germline CDR1 MGHDK, CDR2 SYGVNS. The trim removed 2 bases at V and 6 bases at J, leaving 3 bases unmatched. The CDR3 DNA reads TGTGCCAGCAGTGAACGAGGGACAGGCGAGCAGTACTTC. This sequence encodes CASSERGTGEQYF.

The rearrangement joins TRBV28 to TRBJ2-7; 8 nucleotides line up with TRBD2. Looked up from germline, CDR1 is MDHEN and CDR2 is SYDVKM. The trim removed 8 bases at V and 5 bases at J, leaving 11 bases unmatched. This CDR3 is built from 14 residues. The CDR3 region has the DNA TGTGCCAGCTCTGGCGGGAGGAAAGCCGACGAGCAGTACTTC. This gives the protein CASSGGRKADEQYF. The whole variable domain, remainder taken from reference TRBV28 and TRBJ2-7, is DVKVTQSSRYLVKRTGEKVFLECVQDMDHENMFWYRQDPGLGLRLIYFSYDVKMKEKGDIPEGYSVSREKKERFSLILESASTNQTSMYLCASSGGRKADEQYFGPGTRLTVT.

V is TRBV6-5 and J is TRBJ2-6; no definite D call. CDR1 and CDR2 (germline): MNHEY, SVGAGI. This CDR3 contains 15 residues. Between the trimmed V and J ends, which lost 6 bases and 0 bases, there was a span of 9 bases. CDR3 in DNA: TGTGCCAGCAGCCCTGACAACTCTGGGGCCAACGTCCTGACTTTC. Translating it yields CASSPDNSGANVLTF.

To note about this clone: Within the sample, other DNA sequences also encode this same CDR3. The chain employs TRBV13 and TRBJ2-1, with TRBD2 matching 12 bases. This CDR3 has 22 amino acids. The V gene's germline CDR1 is PRHDT and CDR2 FYEKMQ (reference sequence). V was clipped by 5 bases and J by 9 bases; unmatched bases: 29. Written as DNA, the CDR3 is TGTGCCAGCAGCCCTAGACCATCCGGAGGACTAGCGGGGTTGGGAGAAGGGTTTGAGCAGTTCTTC. Encoded protein: CASSPRPSGGLAGLGEGFEQFF.